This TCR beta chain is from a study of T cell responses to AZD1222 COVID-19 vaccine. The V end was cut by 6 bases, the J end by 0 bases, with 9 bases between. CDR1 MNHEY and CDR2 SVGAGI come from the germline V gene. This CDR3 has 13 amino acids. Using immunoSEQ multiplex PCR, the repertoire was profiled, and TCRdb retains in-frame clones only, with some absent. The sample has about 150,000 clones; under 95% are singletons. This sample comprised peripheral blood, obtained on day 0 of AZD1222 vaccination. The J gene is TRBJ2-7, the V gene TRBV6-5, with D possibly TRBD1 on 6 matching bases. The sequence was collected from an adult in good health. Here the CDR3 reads CASRGHNSYEQYF. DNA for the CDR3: TGTGCCAGCAGGGGACACAACTCCTACGAGCAGTACTTC.